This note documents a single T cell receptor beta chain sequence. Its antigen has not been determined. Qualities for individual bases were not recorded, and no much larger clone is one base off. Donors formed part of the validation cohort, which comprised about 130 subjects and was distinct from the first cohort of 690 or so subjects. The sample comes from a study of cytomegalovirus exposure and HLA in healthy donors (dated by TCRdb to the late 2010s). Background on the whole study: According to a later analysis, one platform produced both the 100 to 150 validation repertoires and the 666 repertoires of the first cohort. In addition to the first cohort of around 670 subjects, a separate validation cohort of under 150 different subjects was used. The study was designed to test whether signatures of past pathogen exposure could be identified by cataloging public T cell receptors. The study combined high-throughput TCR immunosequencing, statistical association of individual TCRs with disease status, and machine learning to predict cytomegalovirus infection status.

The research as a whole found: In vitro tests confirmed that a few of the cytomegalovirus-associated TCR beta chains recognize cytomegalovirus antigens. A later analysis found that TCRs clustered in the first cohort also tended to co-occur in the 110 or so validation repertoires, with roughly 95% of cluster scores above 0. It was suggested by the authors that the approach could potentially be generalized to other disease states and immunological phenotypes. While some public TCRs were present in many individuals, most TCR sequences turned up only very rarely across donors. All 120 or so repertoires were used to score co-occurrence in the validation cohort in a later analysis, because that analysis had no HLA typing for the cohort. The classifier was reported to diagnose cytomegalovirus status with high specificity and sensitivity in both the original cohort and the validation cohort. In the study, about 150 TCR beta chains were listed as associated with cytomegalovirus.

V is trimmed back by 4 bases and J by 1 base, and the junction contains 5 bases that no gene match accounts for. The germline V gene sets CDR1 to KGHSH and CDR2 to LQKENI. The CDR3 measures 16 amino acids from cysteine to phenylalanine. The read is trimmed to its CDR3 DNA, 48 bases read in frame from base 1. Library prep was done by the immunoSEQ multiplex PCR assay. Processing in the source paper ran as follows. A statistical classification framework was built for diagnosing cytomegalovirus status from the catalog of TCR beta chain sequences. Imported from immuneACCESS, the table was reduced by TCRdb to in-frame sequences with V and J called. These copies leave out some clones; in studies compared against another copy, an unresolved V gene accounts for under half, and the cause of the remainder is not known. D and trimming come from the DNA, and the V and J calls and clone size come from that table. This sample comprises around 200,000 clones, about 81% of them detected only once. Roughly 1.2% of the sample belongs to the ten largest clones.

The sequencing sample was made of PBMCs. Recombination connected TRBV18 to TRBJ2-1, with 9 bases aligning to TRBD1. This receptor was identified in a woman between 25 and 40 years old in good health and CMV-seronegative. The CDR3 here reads CASSRIGTGSYNEQFF. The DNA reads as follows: TGTGCCAGCTCACGCATAGGGACAGGGTCCTACAATGAGCAGTTCTTC.